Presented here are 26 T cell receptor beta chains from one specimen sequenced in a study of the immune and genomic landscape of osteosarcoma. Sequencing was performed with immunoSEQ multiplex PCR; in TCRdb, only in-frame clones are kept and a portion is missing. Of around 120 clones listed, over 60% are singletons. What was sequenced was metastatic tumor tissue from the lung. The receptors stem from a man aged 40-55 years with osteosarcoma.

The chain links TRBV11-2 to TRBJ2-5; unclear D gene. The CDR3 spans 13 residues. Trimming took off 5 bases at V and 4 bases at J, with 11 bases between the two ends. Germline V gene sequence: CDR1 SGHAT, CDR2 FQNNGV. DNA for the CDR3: TGTGCCAGCAGCCTTTGGCCGGGAGAGACCCAGTACTTC. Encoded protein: CASSLWPGETQYF.

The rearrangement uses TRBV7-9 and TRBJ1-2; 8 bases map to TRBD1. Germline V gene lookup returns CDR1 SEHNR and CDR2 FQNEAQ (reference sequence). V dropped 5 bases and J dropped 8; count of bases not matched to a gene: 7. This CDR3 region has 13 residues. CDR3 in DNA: TGTGCCAGCAGCCCGACAGGGGCGTCGGGCTACACCTTC. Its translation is CASSPTGASGYTF.

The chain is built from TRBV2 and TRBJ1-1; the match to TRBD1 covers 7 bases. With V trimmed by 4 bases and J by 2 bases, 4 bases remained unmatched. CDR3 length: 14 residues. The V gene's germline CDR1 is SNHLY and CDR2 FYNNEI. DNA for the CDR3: TGTGCCAGCAGTGTAAGGGGGCGCAACACTGAAGCTTTCTTT. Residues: CASSVRGRNTEAFF.

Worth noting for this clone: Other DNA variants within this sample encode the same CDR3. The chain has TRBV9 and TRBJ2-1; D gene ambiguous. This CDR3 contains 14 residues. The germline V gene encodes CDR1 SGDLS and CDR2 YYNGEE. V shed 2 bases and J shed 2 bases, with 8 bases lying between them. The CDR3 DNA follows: TGTGCCAGCAGCGTGGGTGACACCTACAATGAGCAGTTCTTC. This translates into CASSVGDTYNEQFF. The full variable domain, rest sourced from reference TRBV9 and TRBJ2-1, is DSGVTQTPKHLITATGQRVTLRCSPRSGDLSVYWYQQSLDQGLQFLIQYYNGEERAKGNILERFSAQQFPDLHSELNLSSLELGDSALYFCASSVGDTYNEQFFGPGTRLTVL.

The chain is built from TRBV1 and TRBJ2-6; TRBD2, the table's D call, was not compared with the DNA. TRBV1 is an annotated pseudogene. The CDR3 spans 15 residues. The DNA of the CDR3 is TGCACCAGCAGAATGCTACGAAGTCGGGCCAACGTCCTGACTTTC. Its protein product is CTSRMLRSRANVLTF.

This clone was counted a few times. CDR3 in amino acids: CASRGDRGREQYF. The CDR3 region has the DNA TGTGCCAGTAGGGGCGACAGGGGTAGGGAGCAGTACTTC. The chain combines TRBV19 with TRBJ2-7, with 8 bases that match TRBD1. V was pared by 6 bases and J by 7 bases, with 8 bases of the junction left unmatched. Germline CDR1 reads LNHDA; CDR2 reads SQIVND (reference sequence). The CDR3 covers 13 residues.

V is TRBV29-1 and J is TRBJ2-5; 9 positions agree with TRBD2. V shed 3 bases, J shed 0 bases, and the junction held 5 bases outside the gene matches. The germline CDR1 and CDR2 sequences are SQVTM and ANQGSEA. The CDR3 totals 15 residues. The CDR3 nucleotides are TGCAGCGTTGAGCTAGCGGGGAATAACCAAGAGACCCAGTACTTC. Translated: CSVELAGNNQETQYF.

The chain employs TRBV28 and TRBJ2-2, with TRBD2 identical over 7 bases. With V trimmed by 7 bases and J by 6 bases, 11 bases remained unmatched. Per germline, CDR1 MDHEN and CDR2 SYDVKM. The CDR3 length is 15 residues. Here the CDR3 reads CASTTRTRGSGELFF. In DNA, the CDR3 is TGTGCCAGCACCACAAGGACTAGAGGTTCCGGGGAGCTGTTTTTT. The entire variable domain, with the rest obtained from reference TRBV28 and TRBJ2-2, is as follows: DVKVTQSSRYLVKRTGEKVFLECVQDMDHENMFWYRQDPGLGLRLIYFSYDVKMKEKGDIPEGYSVSREKKERFSLILESASTNQTSMYLCASTTRTRGSGELFFGEGSRLTVL.

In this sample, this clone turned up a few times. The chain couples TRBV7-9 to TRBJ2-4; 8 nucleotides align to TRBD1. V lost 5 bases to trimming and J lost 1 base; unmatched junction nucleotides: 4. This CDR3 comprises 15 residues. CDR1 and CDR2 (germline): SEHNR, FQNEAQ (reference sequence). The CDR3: CASSRTGLAKNIQYF. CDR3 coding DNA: TGTGCCAGCAGCAGGACAGGGTTGGCCAAAAACATTCAGTACTTC. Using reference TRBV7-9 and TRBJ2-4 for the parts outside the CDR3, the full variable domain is DTGVSQNPRHKITKRGQNVTFRCDPISEHNRLYWYRQTLGQGPEFLTYFQNEAQLEKSRLLSDRFSAERPKGSFSTLEIQRTEQGDSAMYLCASSRTGLAKNIQYFGAGTRLSVL.

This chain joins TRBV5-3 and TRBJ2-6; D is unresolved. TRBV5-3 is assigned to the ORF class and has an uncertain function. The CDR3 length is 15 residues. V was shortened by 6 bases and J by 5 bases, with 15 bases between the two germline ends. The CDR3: CARIGEQSRANVLTF. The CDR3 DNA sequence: TGTGCCAGAATTGGTGAACAAAGTCGGGCCAACGTCCTGACTTTC.

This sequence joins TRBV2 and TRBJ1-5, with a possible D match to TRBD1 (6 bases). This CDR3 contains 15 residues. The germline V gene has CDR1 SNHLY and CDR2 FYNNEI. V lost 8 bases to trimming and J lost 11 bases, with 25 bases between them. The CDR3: CASRDTAVQNQAQHF. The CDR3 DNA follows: TGTGCCAGCCGGGACACGGCTGTCCAAAATCAAGCCCAGCATTTT. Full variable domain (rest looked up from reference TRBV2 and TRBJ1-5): EPEVTQTPSHQVTQMGQEVILRCVPISNHLYFYWYRQILGQKVEFLVSFYNNEISEKSEIFDDQFSVERPDGSNFTLKIRSTKLEDSAMYFCASRDTAVQNQAQHFGDGTRLSIL.

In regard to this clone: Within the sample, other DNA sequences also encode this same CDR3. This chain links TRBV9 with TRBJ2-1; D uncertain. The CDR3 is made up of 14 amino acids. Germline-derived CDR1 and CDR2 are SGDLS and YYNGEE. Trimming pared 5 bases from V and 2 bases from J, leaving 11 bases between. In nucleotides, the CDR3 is TGTGCCAGCAGTGTGGGTGACACCTACAATGAGCAGTTCTTC. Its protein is CASSVGDTYNEQFF.

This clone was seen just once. Here the CDR3 reads CASSPDRNYGYTF. For the CDR3, the DNA is TGTGCCAGCTCACCGGACAGGAACTATGGCTACACCTTC. The chain joins TRBV18 to TRBJ1-2; 7 nucleotides agree with TRBD1. Unmatched junction bases numbered 0, after V lost 3 bases and J lost 2 bases. There are 13 residues in the CDR3. Germline assignment: CDR1 KGHSH and CDR2 LQKENI. The whole variable domain, remainder taken from reference TRBV18 and TRBJ1-2, is NAGVMQNPRHLVRRRGQEARLRCSPMKGHSHVYWYRQLPEEGLKFMVYLQKENIIDESGMPKERFSAEFPKEGPSILRIQQVVRGDSAAYFCASSPDRNYGYTFGSGTRLTVV.

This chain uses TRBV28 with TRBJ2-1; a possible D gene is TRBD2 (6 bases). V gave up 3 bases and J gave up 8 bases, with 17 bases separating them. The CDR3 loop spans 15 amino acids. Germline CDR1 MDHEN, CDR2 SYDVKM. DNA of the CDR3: TGTGCCAGCAGTTTGTTGGGAGGAAGTTTATATGAGCAGTTCTTC. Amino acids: CASSLLGGSLYEQFF.

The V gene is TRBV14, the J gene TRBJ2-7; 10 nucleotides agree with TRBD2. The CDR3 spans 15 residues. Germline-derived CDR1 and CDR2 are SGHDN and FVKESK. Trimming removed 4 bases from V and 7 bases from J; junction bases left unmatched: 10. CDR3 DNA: TGTGCCAGCAGCCCTGTAGCGGGAGGCCGTTTTGAGCAGTACTTC. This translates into CASSPVAGGRFEQYF. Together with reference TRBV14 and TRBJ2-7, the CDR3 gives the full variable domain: EAGVTQFPSHSVIEKGQTVTLRCDPISGHDNLYWYRRVMGKEIKFLLHFVKESKQDESGMPNNRFLAERTGGTYSTLKVQPAELEDSGVYFCASSPVAGGRFEQYFGPGTRLTVT.

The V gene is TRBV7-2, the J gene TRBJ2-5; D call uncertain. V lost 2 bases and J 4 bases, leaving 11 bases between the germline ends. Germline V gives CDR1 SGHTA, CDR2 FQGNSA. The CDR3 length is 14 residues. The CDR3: CASSLYSAIETQYF. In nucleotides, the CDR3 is TGTGCCAGCAGCTTATATTCGGCGATAGAGACCCAGTACTTC.

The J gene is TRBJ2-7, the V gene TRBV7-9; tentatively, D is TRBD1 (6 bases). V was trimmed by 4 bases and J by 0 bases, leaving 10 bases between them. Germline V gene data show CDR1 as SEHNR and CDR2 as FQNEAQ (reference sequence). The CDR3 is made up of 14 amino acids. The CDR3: CASSSGDGSYEQYF. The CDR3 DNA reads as TGTGCCAGCAGCTCAGGGGACGGCTCCTACGAGCAGTACTTC.

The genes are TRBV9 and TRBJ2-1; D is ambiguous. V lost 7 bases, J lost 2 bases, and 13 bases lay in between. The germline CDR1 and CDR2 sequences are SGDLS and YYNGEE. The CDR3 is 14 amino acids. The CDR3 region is CASGRGDTYNEQFF. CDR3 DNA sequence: TGTGCCAGCGGCCGAGGAGACACCTACAATGAGCAGTTCTTC.

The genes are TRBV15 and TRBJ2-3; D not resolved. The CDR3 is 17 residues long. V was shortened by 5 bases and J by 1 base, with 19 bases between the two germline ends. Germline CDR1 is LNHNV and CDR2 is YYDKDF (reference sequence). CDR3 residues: CATSAGLDLAGTDTQYF. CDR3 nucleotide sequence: TGTGCCACCAGCGCCGGGTTAGACCTGGCTGGCACAGATACGCAGTATTTT.

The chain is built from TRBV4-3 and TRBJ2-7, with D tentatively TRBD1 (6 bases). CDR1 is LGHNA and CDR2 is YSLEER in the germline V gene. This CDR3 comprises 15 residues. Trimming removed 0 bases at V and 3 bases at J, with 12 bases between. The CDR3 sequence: CASSQEHRAYYEQYF. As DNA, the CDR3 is TGCGCCAGCAGCCAAGAGCACAGGGCTTACTACGAGCAGTACTTC.

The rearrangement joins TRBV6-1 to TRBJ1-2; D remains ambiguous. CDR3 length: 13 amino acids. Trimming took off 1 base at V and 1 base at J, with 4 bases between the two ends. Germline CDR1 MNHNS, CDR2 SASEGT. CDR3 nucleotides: TGTGCCAGCAGTGAAGATCATAACTATGGCTACACCTTC. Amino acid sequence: CASSEDHNYGYTF.

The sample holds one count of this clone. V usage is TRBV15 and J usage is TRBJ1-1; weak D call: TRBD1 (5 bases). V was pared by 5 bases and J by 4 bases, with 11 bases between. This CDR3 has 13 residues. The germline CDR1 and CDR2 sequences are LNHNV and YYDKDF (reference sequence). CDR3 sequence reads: CATSGPGPTEAFF. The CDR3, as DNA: TGTGCCACCAGCGGTCCAGGGCCCACTGAAGCTTTCTTT.

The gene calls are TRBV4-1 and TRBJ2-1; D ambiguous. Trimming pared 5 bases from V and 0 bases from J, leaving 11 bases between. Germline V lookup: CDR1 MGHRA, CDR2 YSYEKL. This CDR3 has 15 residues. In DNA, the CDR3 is TGCGCCAGCAGCTTGGATCTTCGCTCCTACAATGAGCAGTTCTTC. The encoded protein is CASSLDLRSYNEQFF.

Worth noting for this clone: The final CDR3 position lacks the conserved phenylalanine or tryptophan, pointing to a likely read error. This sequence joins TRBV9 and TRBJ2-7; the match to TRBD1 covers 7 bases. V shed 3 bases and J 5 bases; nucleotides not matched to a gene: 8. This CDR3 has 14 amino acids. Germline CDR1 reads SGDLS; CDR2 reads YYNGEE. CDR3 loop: CASSAGQSFDEQYL. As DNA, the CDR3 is TGTGCCAGCAGCGCGGGACAGTCATTCGACGAGCAGTACCTC.

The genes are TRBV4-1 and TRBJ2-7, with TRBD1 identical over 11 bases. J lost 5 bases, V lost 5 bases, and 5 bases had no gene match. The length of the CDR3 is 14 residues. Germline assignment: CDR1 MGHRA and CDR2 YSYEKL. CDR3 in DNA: TGCGCCAGCAGCGGGGGACAGGGGGTCGACGAGCAGTACTTC. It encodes CASSGGQGVDEQYF.

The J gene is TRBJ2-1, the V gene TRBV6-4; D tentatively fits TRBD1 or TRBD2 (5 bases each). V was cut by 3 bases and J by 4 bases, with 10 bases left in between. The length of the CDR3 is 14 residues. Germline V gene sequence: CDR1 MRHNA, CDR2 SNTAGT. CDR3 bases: TGTGCCAGCAGTGAATCGGGGCGGTACAATGAGCAGTTCTTC. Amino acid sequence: CASSESGRYNEQFF.